This T cell receptor (beta chain) is from a study of control samples from healthy donors and cancer patients (dated by TCRdb to the early 2020s). To note about this clone: Its antigen is not yet known. The record has no base qualities; no much larger clone is one base away.

CDR1 KGHDR and CDR2 SFDVKD are derived from the germline V gene. Trimming costs V 4 bases and J 8 bases, and their ends lie 14 bases apart. From the cysteine up to the phenylalanine, the CDR3 has a length of 14 residues. The entry retains the CDR3 DNA only, 42 bases that are in frame from base 1. Library creation used the immunoSEQ multiplex PCR assay. In TCRdb, the immuneACCESS table is reduced to in-frame sequences with V and J assigned. These tables do not hold every clone; where another copy was compared, an unresolved V gene accounts for under half, and the others remain unexplained. The sample table shows some 73,000 clones, and around 94% are seen once. The ten top clones hold roughly 6.1% of the sample.

Material for sequencing was blood. In this chain, TRBV24-1 is recombined with TRBJ1-3; tentative D gene TRBD1, with 5 bases matching. This clonotype was obtained from a woman in her thirties or forties in good health. The bases read TGTGCCACCAGTGAACATGGGGGGGGAGACACCATATATTTT. Its protein reads: CATSEHGGGDTIYF.